This entry lists 7 T cell receptor beta chains sequenced from one sample in a study of T cell repertoires in cytomegalovirus infection. TCRdb re-derived calls from the reads in MiXCR, one entry per CDR3 protein. Of 200,000 to 300,000 distinct CDR3 sequences listed, roughly 12% are singletons. Sequencing was performed on PBMCs. The receptor source for this set is a human donor in good health (CMV status not recorded). Some clones in this sample may be carry-over from other donors' samples.

In this sample, this clonotype turned up many times. J is TRBJ2-7 and V is TRBV7-8; D gene unclear. The germline V and J ends were trimmed by 1 base and 2 bases, with 9 bases remaining between them. Per the germline V gene, CDR1 is SGHVS and CDR2 is FQNEAQ. This CDR3 region has 14 residues. The CDR3 region is CASSLGVLTYEQYF. The CDR3 nucleotides are TGTGCCAGCAGCTTAGGTGTGCTAACCTACGAGCAGTACTTC.

The rearrangement uses TRBV29-1 and TRBJ2-3; D could derive from TRBD1 or TRBD2 (5 bases each). CDR1 is SQVTM and CDR2 is ANQGSEA in the germline V gene. The CDR3 loop spans 15 amino acids. CDR3 sequence: CSSGGPISSTDTQYF. CDR3 bases: TGCAGTTCTGGGGGTCCAATCTCTAGCACAGATACGCAGTATTTT.

This clonotype occurred many times. The J gene is TRBJ2-7, the V gene TRBV12-5; tentatively, D is TRBD2 (5 bases). There are 14 residues in the CDR3. Germline V gene sequence: CDR1 LGHNT, CDR2 FRNRAP. V was shortened by 5 bases and J by 0 bases, with 11 bases between the two germline ends. The CDR3 region has the DNA TGTGCTAGTGGTCCGGACTGGAGCTCCTACGAGCAGTACTTC. Translated: CASGPDWSSYEQYF.

In its sample, this clonotype was seen a few times. V and J are TRBV5-4 and TRBJ2-1, with 12 bases matching TRBD2. CDR3 length: 16 residues. Losses at the gene ends were 4 bases for V and 3 bases for J; bases not matched to a gene: 5. Germline V lookup: CDR1 SGHNT, CDR2 YYREEE (reference sequence). The CDR3 here is CASSPGLAGSYNEQFF. The CDR3 bases are TGTGCCAGCAGCCCCGGACTAGCGGGAAGCTACAATGAGCAGTTCTTC.

This clonotype was seen a few times. A much bigger clone sits one base away, suggesting this may be a read error. V gene TRBV28 combines with J gene TRBJ1-5; D is ambiguous. The CDR3 has 16 residues. Per the germline V gene, CDR1 is MDHEN and CDR2 is SYDVKM. In DNA, the CDR3 is TGTACCAGCAGTTTAACCGCCGCTACGGGGTATCAGCCCCAGCATTTT. Its translation: CTSSLTAATGYQPQHF. The full variable domain, completed using reference TRBV28 and TRBJ1-5, is DVKVTQSSRYLVKRTGEKVFLECVQDMDHENMFWYRQDPGLGLRLIYFSYDVKMKEKGDIPEGYSVSREKKERFSLILESASTNQTSMYLCTSSLTAATGYQPQHFGDGTRLSIL.

This clonotype was detected a few times. J is TRBJ2-7 and V is TRBV6-6, with 7 bases aligning to TRBD1. V gave up 2 bases and J gave up 2 bases; unmatched junction bases: 3. This CDR3 contains 14 residues. Germline-derived CDR1 and CDR2 are MNHNY and SVGAGI (reference sequence). The CDR3 DNA follows: TGTGCCAGCAGTTACGAGGGACAGCCCTACGAGCAGTACTTC. Its translation: CASSYEGQPYEQYF.

This clonotype was counted once. The chain carries TRBV5-1 and TRBJ1-1; 7 positions agree with TRBD1. With 6 bases clipped from V and 7 bases from J, the junction kept 9 bases outside the gene matches. This CDR3 spans 13 amino acids. Germline V gives CDR1 SGHRS, CDR2 YFSETQ. The chain's CDR3 is CASKDRSNGEAFF. The CDR3 DNA follows: TGCGCCAGCAAGGACAGGTCGAACGGTGAAGCTTTCTTT.